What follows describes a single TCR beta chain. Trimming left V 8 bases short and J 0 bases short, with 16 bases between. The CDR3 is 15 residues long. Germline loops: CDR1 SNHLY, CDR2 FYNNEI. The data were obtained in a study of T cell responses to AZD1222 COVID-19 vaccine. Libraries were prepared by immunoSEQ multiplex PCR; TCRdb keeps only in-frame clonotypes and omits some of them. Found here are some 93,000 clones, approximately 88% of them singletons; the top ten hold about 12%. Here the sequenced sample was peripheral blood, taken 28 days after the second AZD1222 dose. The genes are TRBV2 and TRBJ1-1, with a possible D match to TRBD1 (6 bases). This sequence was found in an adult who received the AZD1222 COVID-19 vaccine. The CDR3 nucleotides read TGTGCCAGCCTGTCCGGGGGCACCTTGAACACTGAAGCTTTCTTT. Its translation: CASLSGGTLNTEAFF.